The source of this T cell receptor beta chain is a study of T cells after yellow fever vaccination. TCRdb re-derived calls from the 5' RACE reads in MiXCR, one entry per CDR3 protein. The sample yields 300,000 to 450,000 distinct CDR3 sequences, roughly 6.1% seen once. This clonotype was observed a handful of times. The sample consisted of PBMCs, taken 5 days after the yellow fever booster vaccination. This sequence originates from a man aged 25 to 45 who received the YFV17D yellow fever vaccine.

Written as DNA, the CDR3 is TGTGCCAGCAGCCATCAGGTCGGGGGACTCCAAGAGACCCAGTACTTC. Protein product: CASSHQVGGLQETQYF. The chain has TRBV3-1 and TRBJ2-5, with a weak D call TRBD2 (6 bases). The CDR3 is made up of 16 amino acids. The germline V gene encodes CDR1 LGHDT and CDR2 YNNKEL (reference sequence). The V and J ends lost 3 bases and 1 base respectively, with 15 bases between them.